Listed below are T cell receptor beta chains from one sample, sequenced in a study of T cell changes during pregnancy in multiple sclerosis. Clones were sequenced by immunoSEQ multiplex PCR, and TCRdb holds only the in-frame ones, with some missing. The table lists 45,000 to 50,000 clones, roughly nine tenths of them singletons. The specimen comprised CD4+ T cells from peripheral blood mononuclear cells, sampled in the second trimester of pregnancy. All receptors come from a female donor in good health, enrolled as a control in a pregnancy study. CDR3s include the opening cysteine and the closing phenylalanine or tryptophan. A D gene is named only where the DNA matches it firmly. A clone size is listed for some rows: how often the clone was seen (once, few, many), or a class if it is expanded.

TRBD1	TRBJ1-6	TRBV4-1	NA	CASTLGDRGFSYNSPLHF	TGCGCCAGCACCCTGGGGGACAGGGGATTCTCCTATAATTCACCCCTCCACTTT
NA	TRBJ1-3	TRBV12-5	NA	CASAFSGGNTIYF	TGTGCTAGTGCCTTCTCGGGGGGAAACACCATATATTTT
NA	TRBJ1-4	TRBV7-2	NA	CASSTYRVANEKLFF	TGTGCCAGCAGCACCTACAGGGTAGCTAATGAAAAACTGTTTTTT
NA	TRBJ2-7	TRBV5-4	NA	CARRTVSSYEQYF	TGTGCCAGACGGACAGTGAGCTCCTACGAGCAGTACTTC
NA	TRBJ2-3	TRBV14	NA	CASSSKIKRFTDTQYF	TGTGCCAGCAGCTCCAAGATTAAGCGGTTCACAGATACGCAGTATTTT
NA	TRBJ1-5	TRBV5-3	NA	CARSSDRRYSNQPQHF	TGTGCCAGAAGCTCTGACAGGAGATATAGCAATCAGCCCCAGCATTTT
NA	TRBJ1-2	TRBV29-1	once	CSVEGQSANYGYTF	TGCAGCGTTGAAGGCCAGTCCGCTAACTATGGCTACACCTTC
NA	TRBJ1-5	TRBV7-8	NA	CASSLKLYQGRANQPQHF	TGTGCCAGCAGCCTAAAATTATACCAGGGGAGGGCTAACCAGCCCCAGCATTTT
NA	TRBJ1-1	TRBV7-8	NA	CASSRTRGTEAFF	TGTGCCAGCAGCCGGACCAGGGGCACTGAAGCTTTCTTT
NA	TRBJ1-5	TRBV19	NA	CASSIRGNQPQHF	TGTGCCAGTAGTATTCGGGGAAATCAGCCCCAGCATTTT
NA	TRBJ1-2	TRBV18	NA	CASSPPSTPPYGYTF	TGTGCCAGCTCACCACCTTCCACACCTCCCTATGGCTACACCTTC
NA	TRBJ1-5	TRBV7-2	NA	CASSDRNSNQPQHF	TGTGCCAGCAGCGACAGGAATAGCAATCAGCCCCAGCATTTT
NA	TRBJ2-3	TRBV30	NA	CAWSRARSTDTQYF	TGTGCCTGGAGTCGCGCCCGAAGCACAGATACGCAGTATTTT
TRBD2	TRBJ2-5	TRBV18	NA	CASSPAGDETQYF	TGTGCCAGCTCACCAGCGGGGGATGAGACCCAGTACTTC
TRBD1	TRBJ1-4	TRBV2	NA	CASSAGTGLNEKLFF	TGTGCCAGCAGTGCCGGGACAGGGTTAAATGAAAAACTGTTTTTT
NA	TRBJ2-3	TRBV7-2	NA	CASSPRGPTDTQYF	TGTGCCAGCAGCCCCCGCGGCCCTACAGATACGCAGTATTTT
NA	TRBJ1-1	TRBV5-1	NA	CASSLGITVDAGTEAFF	TGCGCCAGCAGCTTGGGGATCACAGTTGACGCAGGCACTGAAGCTTTCTTT
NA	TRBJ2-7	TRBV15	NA	CATSRDIATQYF	TGTGCCACCAGCAGAGATATAGCAACGCAGTACTTC
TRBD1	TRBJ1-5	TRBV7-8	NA	CASSLGEQGADQPQHF	TGTGCCAGCAGCTTAGGGGAACAGGGGGCTGATCAGCCCCAGCATTTT
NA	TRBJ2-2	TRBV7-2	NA	CASSSPQGLAGNTGELFF	TGTGCCAGCAGCTCCCCCCAGGGCCTCGCAGGGAACACCGGGGAGCTGTTTTTT
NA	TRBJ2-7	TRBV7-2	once	CASSSRTANYEQYF	TGTGCCAGCAGCTCCAGGACAGCCAACTACGAGCAGTACTTC
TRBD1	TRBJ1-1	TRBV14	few	CASSPTGTTKAFF	TGTGCCAGCAGCCCGACAGGGACAACTAAAGCTTTCTTT
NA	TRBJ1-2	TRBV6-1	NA	CASRVRDTLNYGYTF	TGTGCCAGCAGGGTCCGGGACACCCTAAACTATGGCTACACCTTC
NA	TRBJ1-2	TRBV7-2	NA	CASSLVWQGRWGYTF	TGTGCCAGCAGCTTAGTTTGGCAGGGGCGGTGGGGCTACACCTTC
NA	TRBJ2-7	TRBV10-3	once	CAISEGARGEQYF	TGTGCCATCAGTGAGGGGGCACGAGGCGAGCAGTACTTC
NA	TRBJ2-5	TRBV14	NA	CASSQDRGQETQYF	TGTGCCAGCAGCCAAGATCGGGGCCAAGAGACCCAGTACTTC
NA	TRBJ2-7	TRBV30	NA	CAWSQDSEQYF	TGTGCCTGGAGTCAGGACAGCGAGCAGTACTTC
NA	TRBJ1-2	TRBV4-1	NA	CASSQEFGGPRARGYTF	TGCGCCAGCAGCCAAGAATTCGGAGGACCGAGAGCTCGAGGCTACACCTTC
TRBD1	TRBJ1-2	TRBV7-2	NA	CASSPITGGNYGYTF	TGTGCCAGCAGCCCAATTACAGGGGGAAACTATGGCTACACCTTC
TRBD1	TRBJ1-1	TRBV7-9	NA	CASTPGTANTEAFF	TGTGCCAGCACCCCCGGGACAGCCAACACTGAAGCTTTCTTT
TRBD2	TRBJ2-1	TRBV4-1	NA	CASSQDRGGGAINEQFF	TGCGCCAGCAGCCAAGATAGGGGCGGGGGGGCCATCAATGAGCAGTTCTTC
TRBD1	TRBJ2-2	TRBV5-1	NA	CASSLSTGGNTGELFF	TGCGCCAGCAGCTTGTCCACAGGGGGGAACACCGGGGAGCTGTTTTTT
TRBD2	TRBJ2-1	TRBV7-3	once	CASSLLRGGTVNEQFF	TGTGCCAGCAGCTTGCTGAGGGGAGGGACGGTCAATGAGCAGTTCTTC
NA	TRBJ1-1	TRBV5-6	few	CASSIQGVTEAFF	TGTGCCAGCAGCATACAGGGTGTCACTGAAGCTTTCTTT
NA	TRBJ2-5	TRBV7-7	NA	CASSLGRSGKETQYF	TGTGCTAGCAGCTTAGGGCGGTCGGGTAAAGAGACCCAGTACTTC